This T cell receptor beta chain came from a study of PD-1 blockade in classical Hodgkin lymphoma. Stated time point: cycle 4 day 1 (C4D1), after 6 weeks of nivolumab. Brentuximab vedotin exposure varied, and every patient relapsed after autologous stem cell transplantation. This CDR3 is built from 15 residues. Germline V CDR1 and CDR2: GTSNPN, SVGIG (reference sequence). Trimming took 4 bases from V and 6 from J; bases not matched to a gene: 10. The data were produced by immunoSEQ multiplex PCR, yet TCRdb's version contains in-frame clones alone and is incomplete. Of tens of thousands of clones listed, less than 95% are singletons.

The genes are TRBV30 and TRBJ1-2; 11 bases are shared with TRBD1. The receptor was derived from a human donor with classical Hodgkin lymphoma. The sequences come from peripheral blood mononuclear cells (PBMCs), collected before the fourth cycle of nivolumab. The CDR3 DNA reads TGTGCCTGGATCTCAGGACAGGGGGCATATGATGGCTACACCTTC. As protein: CAWISGQGAYDGYTF.